The sequence of this T cell receptor (beta chain) was determined in a study of preoperative IRX-2 immunotherapy in early breast cancer. Clones were sequenced by immunoSEQ multiplex PCR, and TCRdb holds only the in-frame ones, with some missing. Among 40,000 to 45,000 clones, 60% to 80% were seen once, and the ten largest hold approximately 1.1%. CDR1 and CDR2 from the germline V gene are LNHDA and SQIVND (reference sequence). This CDR3 comprises 15 residues. Trimming removed 1 base from V and 4 bases from J, with 11 bases in between. Documented treatment: preoperative locoregional IRX-2 cytokine immunotherapy.

This receptor was identified in a human donor with breast cancer. The input for sequencing was tumor tissue, taken after IRX-2 immunotherapy. V gene TRBV19 combines with J gene TRBJ1-5, with D tentatively TRBD1 (5 bases). CDR3 region: CASSIGGGWNQPQHF. The CDR3, as DNA: TGTGCCAGTAGTATAGGTGGGGGGTGGAATCAGCCCCAGCATTTT.